The sample holds a few counts of the clone carrying this TCR beta chain. As yet, its antigen is unknown. These data originate in a study of blood T cells in healthy people across ages. The study, taken as a whole, reports: TCR beta diversity, measured per million T cells, fell in a roughly linear way with age.

A second PCR of about 7 to 12 cycles used a sample-barcoded 5' primer and a J-beta primer mix. Researchers report that a template-switch adaptor with 12 random nucleotides tagged each cDNA molecule. Each CDR3 protein gets one entry after TCRdb re-called the 5' RACE reads with MiXCR. The sample has around 520,000 distinct CDR3 sequences, around 27% seen once; the top ten hold approximately 3.5%. Per sample, extraction of total RNA gave at least 5.5 micrograms in every case. These data were also filed under a second study, of T cells of mothers and their children. This second report adds: Three healthy Caucasian mothers and their six children were the donors.

This TCR came from a boy aged 2 to 10 in good health. Sample: blood.

This CDR3 is CASSIGLPGSYEQYF. CDR3 DNA: TGTGCCAGCAGCATAGGACTACCCGGCTCCTACGAGCAGTACTTC. The chain recombines TRBV25-1 with TRBJ2-7; TRBD2 might be the D (6 bases). Germline CDR1 is MGHDK and CDR2 is SYGVNS. Trimming stripped 6 bases from V and 0 bases from J, with 15 bases between. The CDR3 covers 15 residues.